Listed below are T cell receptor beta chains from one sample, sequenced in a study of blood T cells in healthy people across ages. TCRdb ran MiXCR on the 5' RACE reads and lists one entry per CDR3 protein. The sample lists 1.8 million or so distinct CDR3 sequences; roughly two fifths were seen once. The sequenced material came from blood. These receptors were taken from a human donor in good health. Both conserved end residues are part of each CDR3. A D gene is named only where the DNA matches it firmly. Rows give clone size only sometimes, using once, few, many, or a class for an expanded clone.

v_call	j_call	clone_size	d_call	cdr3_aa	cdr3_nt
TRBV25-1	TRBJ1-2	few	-	CASSEVGAGYGYTF	TGTGCCAGCAGTGAAGTAGGGGCTGGCTATGGCTACACCTTC
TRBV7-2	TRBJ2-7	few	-	CASSPGPEQYF	TGTGCCAGCAGCCCCGGTCCAGAGCAGTACTTC
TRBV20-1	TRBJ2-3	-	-	CRLTSSNTDTQYF	TGCAGATTAACTAGCTCTAACACAGATACGCAGTATTTT
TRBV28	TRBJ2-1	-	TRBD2	CASSLVRGGVNEQFF	TGTGCCAGCAGTTTAGTGAGGGGAGGGGTGAATGAGCAGTTCTTC
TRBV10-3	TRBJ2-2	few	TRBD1	CAIESTVPGTGDTGELFF	TGTGCCATCGAGTCAACGGTTCCCGGGACAGGGGACACCGGGGAGCTGTTTTTT
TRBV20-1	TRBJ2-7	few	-	CSASPAGAYEQYF	TGCAGTGCTAGCCCCGCCGGAGCCTACGAGCAGTACTTC
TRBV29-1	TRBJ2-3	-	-	CSVGGPGTDTQYF	TGCAGCGTTGGGGGACCGGGCACAGATACGCAGTATTTT
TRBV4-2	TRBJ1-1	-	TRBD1	CASRQGQAEAFF	TGTGCCAGCAGGCAAGGACAGGCTGAAGCTTTCTTT
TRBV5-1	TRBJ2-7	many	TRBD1	CASSGGTGAYEQYF	TGCGCCAGCAGCGGCGGGACAGGGGCCTACGAGCAGTACTTC
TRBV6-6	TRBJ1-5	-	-	CASIGETGFNQPQHF	TGTGCCAGCATTGGCGAGACAGGATTTAATCAGCCCCAGCATTTT